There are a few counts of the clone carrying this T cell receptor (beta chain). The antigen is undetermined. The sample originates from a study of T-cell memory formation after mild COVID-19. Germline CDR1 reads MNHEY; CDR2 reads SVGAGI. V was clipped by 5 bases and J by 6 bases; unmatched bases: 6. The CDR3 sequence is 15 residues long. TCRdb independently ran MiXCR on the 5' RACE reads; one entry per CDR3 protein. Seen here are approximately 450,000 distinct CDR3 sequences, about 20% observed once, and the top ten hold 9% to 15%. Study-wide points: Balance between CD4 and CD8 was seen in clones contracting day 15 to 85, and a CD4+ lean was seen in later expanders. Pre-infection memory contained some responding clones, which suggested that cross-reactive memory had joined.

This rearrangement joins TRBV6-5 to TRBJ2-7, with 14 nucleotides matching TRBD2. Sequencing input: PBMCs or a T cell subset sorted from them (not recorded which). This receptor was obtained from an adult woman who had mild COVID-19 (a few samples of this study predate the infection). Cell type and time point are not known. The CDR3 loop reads CASSQTSGGAGEQYF. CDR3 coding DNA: TGTGCCAGCAGTCAGACTAGCGGGGGGGCGGGCGAGCAGTACTTC.